The T cell receptor (beta chain) described here comes from a study of Ad26.COV2.S vaccination and SARS-CoV-2 variants. Repertoires were generated with immunoSEQ multiplex PCR, while TCRdb's copy carries only in-frame clones and drops some. The table includes just under 250,000 clones, approximately 90% detected once. Germline CDR1 is SGHRS and CDR2 is YFSETQ. The CDR3 is made up of 13 amino acids. V was pared by 5 bases and J by 7 bases, with 5 bases of the junction left unmatched. Treatment defined: 19 received Ad26.COV2.S at low or high dose, single or two shots; several received placebo; per-sample allocation not given. Each sample was drawn 63 days after the first injection (of vaccine or placebo).

The chain recombines TRBV5-1 with TRBJ1-4; 7 bases match TRBD1. The sample consisted of peripheral blood, taken in a trial of Ad26.COV2.S vaccine versus placebo. This clonotype was sampled from a person aged 18 to 65 who received the Ad26.COV2.S COVID-19 vaccine or a placebo. The CDR3 sequence: CASRTGMFEKLFF. The CDR3 bases are TGCGCCAGCAGGACAGGGATGTTTGAAAAACTGTTTTTT.